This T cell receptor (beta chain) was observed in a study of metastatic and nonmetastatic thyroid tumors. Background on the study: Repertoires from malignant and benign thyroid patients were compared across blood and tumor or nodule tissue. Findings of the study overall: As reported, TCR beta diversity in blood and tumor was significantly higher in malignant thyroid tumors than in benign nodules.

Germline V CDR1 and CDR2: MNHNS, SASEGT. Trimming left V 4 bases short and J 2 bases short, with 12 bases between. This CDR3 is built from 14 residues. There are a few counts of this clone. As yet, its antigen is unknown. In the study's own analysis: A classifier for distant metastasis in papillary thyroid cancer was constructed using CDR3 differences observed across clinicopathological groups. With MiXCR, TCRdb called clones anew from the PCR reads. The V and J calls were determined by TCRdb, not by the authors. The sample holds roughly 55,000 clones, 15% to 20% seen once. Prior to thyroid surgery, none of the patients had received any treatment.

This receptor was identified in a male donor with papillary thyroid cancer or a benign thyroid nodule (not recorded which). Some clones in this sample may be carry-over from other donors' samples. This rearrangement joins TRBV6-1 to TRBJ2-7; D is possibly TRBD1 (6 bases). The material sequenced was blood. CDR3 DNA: TGTGCCAGCAGTGCGAGGACAGAGGCCTACGAGCAGTACTTC. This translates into CASSARTEAYEQYF.